Described below is a single T cell receptor (beta chain) sequence and its context. A much larger clone sits a single nucleotide away, making a read error possible. A read error is likely, as this CDR3 ends without the conserved phenylalanine or tryptophan. The data belong to a study of kidney transplant recipient with SARS-CoV-2 infection. The CDR3 totals 14 residues. Germline lookup yields CDR1 LNHDA and CDR2 SQIVND (reference sequence). Unmatched junction bases numbered 7, after V lost 5 bases and J lost 7 bases. TCRdb re-called the reads through MiXCR, storing one row per CDR3 protein. This sample has some 220,000 distinct CDR3 sequences; under 30% occur once, and the top ten carry around 6.8%.

This sequence was found in a young adult male patient who had COVID-19 and was a kidney transplant recipient. Part of the T cells may come from the graft donor. The chain employs TRBV19 and TRBJ1-2; 10 bases agree with TRBD1. The sample consisted of a blood sample, taken at baseline and between days 110 and 120 from a kidney transplant recipient. The CDR3 loop is CASSPSGQGFGYTL. The CDR3 DNA reads TGTGCCAGTAGTCCCTCGGGACAGGGGTTTGGCTACACCCTC.